This TCR beta chain is drawn from a study of blood T cell repertoires in COVID-19. Study as a whole: The United States, Italy and Spain provided the acute and convalescent COVID-19 samples. Sample material is recorded as cDNA or gDNA derived from T cells, B-cell-depleted T cells, or PBMCs.

Original data processing: Estimation of nucleated cell counts relied on the amplification of reference gene primers. Profiled with immunoSEQ multiplex PCR; TCRdb holds only in-frame clones, not every one. From that table come the V and J calls and clone size; the DNA was used to work out D and trimming. The data contain almost 500,000 clones, 70% to 90% of them singletons. Germline V gene data show CDR1 as WSHSY and CDR2 as SAAADI. Trimming removed 3 bases from V and 5 bases from J; junction bases left unmatched: 7. This CDR3 region has 16 residues. This receptor was obtained from a woman in her sixties or seventies who had recovered from COVID-19. Sequencing was performed on PBMCs or T cells enriched from blood (not recorded which). The J gene is TRBJ1-5, the V gene TRBV10-2, with 10 bases that match TRBD1. In DNA form, the CDR3 reads TGCGCCAGCAGTGACTGGGACAGGGGAGGGGATCAGCCCCAGCATTTT. It yields the protein CASSDWDRGGDQPQHF.